This entry lists 25 T cell receptor beta chains sequenced from one sample in a study of shared clonotypes between healthy human individuals. The naive CD8 population came from CD45RO-negative cells selected for CCR7, without terminally differentiated effector memory CD45RA+ cells. Clones were read by immunoSEQ multiplex PCR, and TCRdb kept only the in-frame ones, dropping some. The sample has about 2.1 million clones; 85% to 95% are singletons. The sequencing sample was made of naive CD8+ T cells from PBMCs. These receptor sequences come from a man aged 18 to 30 in good health. Some clones in this sample may be carry-over from other donors' samples.

This sequence joins TRBV6-1 and TRBJ1-2, with TRBD1 matching 7 bases. V gave up 9 bases and J gave up 4 bases; unmatched junction bases: 5. The length of the CDR3 is 12 residues. CDR1 MNHNS and CDR2 SASEGT come from the germline V gene. The CDR3 nucleotides read TGTGCCAGAGGGGGCGACGGCTATGGCTACACCTTC. It yields the protein CARGGDGYGYTF.

This chain joins TRBV10-3 and TRBJ2-1; 8 nucleotides agree with TRBD2. This CDR3 contains 15 residues. Germline V gives CDR1 ENHRY, CDR2 SYGVKD. Losses at the gene ends were 6 bases for V and 9 bases for J; bases not matched to a gene: 13. CDR3 in DNA: TGTGCCATCAGCGATCCGGGCGGGAGGACCGGTGAGCAGTTCTTC. Translated, it gives CAISDPGGRTGEQFF.

The chain joins TRBV30 to TRBJ2-4; TRBD1 matches 7 bases. J lost 1 base, V lost 5 bases, and 14 bases had no gene match. Germline CDR1 is GTSNPN and CDR2 is SVGIG (reference sequence). There are 17 residues in the CDR3. CDR3 amino acids: CAWADRQGKRAKNIQYF. Here the CDR3 DNA reads TGTGCCTGGGCGGATAGACAGGGAAAGAGGGCCAAAAACATTCAGTACTTC.

This chain connects TRBV28 to TRBJ1-4; maybe TRBD1 (6 bases). V lost 5 bases to trimming and J lost 3 bases, with 13 bases between them. The CDR3 contains 15 residues. Germline loops: CDR1 MDHEN, CDR2 SYDVKM. The DNA for the CDR3 is TGTGCCAGCAGTCCAAGGGGGGGGCCTAATGAAAAACTGTTTTTT. Protein sequence: CASSPRGGPNEKLFF.

CDR3 in amino acids: CASSLSSGLTNEKLFF. DNA for the CDR3: TGTGCCAGCAGTTTATCCTCTGGACTGACTAATGAAAAACTGTTTTTT. The V gene is TRBV27, the J gene TRBJ1-4; D gene uncertain. Trimming left V 0 bases short and J 2 bases short, with 10 bases between. CDR3 length: 16 residues. In germline, CDR1 is MNHEY, CDR2 SMNVEV (reference sequence).

The chain carries TRBV7-9 and TRBJ2-7; tentative D call: TRBD1 (6 bases). Per germline, CDR1 SEHNR and CDR2 FQNEAQ (reference sequence). Trimming shortened V by 5 bases and J by 7 bases, and 12 bases separated the two germline ends. This CDR3 has 12 amino acids. In nucleotides, the CDR3 is TGTGCCAGCAGCCAGGGGTCTGGTGAGCAGTACTTC. It translates to CASSQGSGEQYF.

The chain employs TRBV18 and TRBJ2-7; 7 bases are shared with TRBD1. V trimming: 4 bases; J trimming: 7 bases; junction bases outside the gene matches: 10. This CDR3 region has 14 residues. Germline V CDR1 and CDR2: KGHSH, LQKENI. CDR3 residues: CASSQGTAWGEQYF. For the CDR3, the DNA is TGTGCCAGCTCACAGGGGACAGCCTGGGGGGAGCAGTACTTC.

The chain has TRBV5-6 and TRBJ2-7; TRBD1 aligns across 9 bases. This CDR3 region has 15 residues. The germline gives CDR1 SGHDT, CDR2 YYEEEE. V lost 4 bases, J lost 2 bases, and 7 bases stayed unmatched. The CDR3 region is CASSQAGTGTYEQYF. The CDR3 DNA is TGTGCCAGCAGCCAAGCCGGGACAGGGACCTACGAGCAGTACTTC.

The chain links TRBV5-5 to TRBJ2-7; D not resolved. This CDR3 contains 16 residues. Germline V gene sequence: CDR1 SGHKS, CDR2 YYEKEE (reference sequence). Trimming took 1 base from V and 2 from J, leaving 16 bases between them. Here the CDR3 reads CASSLYGVSDPYEQYF. CDR3 DNA: TGTGCCAGCAGCTTGTATGGGGTTTCTGACCCCTACGAGCAGTACTTC.

Concerning this clone: The same CDR3 also results from other DNA sequences found in this sample. This chain links TRBV9 with TRBJ2-7; D might be TRBD2 (6 bases). The length of the CDR3 is 14 residues. The ends were cut back, 4 bases at V and 2 bases at J, with 13 bases in the middle. Germline V gene lookup returns CDR1 SGDLS and CDR2 YYNGEE. CDR3 residues: CASSPSGGPYEQYF. The CDR3 DNA follows: TGTGCCAGCAGCCCCTCCGGGGGACCCTACGAGCAGTACTTC.

CDR3 region: CASSVAPTGYGYTF. The CDR3 coding sequence is TGTGCCAGCAGCGTAGCTCCGACAGGCTATGGCTACACCTTC. This chain links TRBV9 with TRBJ1-2, with D tentatively TRBD1 (6 bases). Germline lookup yields CDR1 SGDLS and CDR2 YYNGEE. This CDR3 is built from 14 residues. V dropped 0 bases and J dropped 4 bases, with 10 bases sitting between them.

The V gene is TRBV5-6, the J gene TRBJ2-7; D unclear. Germline V gene sequence: CDR1 SGHDT, CDR2 YYEEEE. Trimming cost V 0 bases and J 6 bases, with 10 bases left between them. The CDR3 sequence is 13 residues long. CDR3: CASSLETSREQYF. DNA for the CDR3: TGTGCCAGCAGCTTGGAGACGTCGCGCGAGCAGTACTTC.

J is TRBJ2-1 and V is TRBV5-1, with TRBD1 matching 8 bases. This CDR3 has 16 residues. Germline V lookup: CDR1 SGHRS, CDR2 YFSETQ. V trimming: 4 bases; J trimming: 8 bases; junction bases outside the gene matches: 14. CDR3 DNA sequence: TGCGCCAGCAGCCCATTCGACAGGGGTCCCGGCGATGAGCAGTTCTTC. It is translated as CASSPFDRGPGDEQFF.

V usage is TRBV11-2 and J usage is TRBJ2-7, with 7 nucleotides matching TRBD2. J lost 4 bases, V lost 2 bases, and 5 bases had no gene match. The CDR3 runs 14 residues. Germline values: CDR1 SGHAT, CDR2 FQNNGV. In nucleotides, the CDR3 is TGTGCCAGCAGCTTAAGGCTAGCGGAATACGAGCAGTACTTC. Its protein is CASSLRLAEYEQYF. The entire variable domain, with the rest obtained from reference TRBV11-2 and TRBJ2-7, is as follows: EAGVAQSPRYKIIEKRQSVAFWCNPISGHATLYWYQQILGQGPKLLIQFQNNGVVDDSQLPKDRFSAERLKGVDSTLKIQPAKLEDSAVYLCASSLRLAEYEQYFGPGTRLTVT.

The V and J genes are TRBV5-1 and TRBJ2-7; D call uncertain. CDR3 length: 10 residues. Looked up from germline, CDR1 is SGHRS and CDR2 is YFSETQ. Trimming shortened V by 8 bases and J by 6 bases, and 9 bases separated the two germline ends. The DNA for the CDR3 is TGCGCCAGTAATACGGGCGAGCAGTACTTC. Protein sequence: CASNTGEQYF.

V and J are TRBV9 and TRBJ1-5; possible D gene TRBD1, 5 bases. The CDR3 consists of 15 residues. The V and J ends lost 1 base and 2 bases respectively, with 10 bases between them. CDR1 is SGDLS, CDR2 YYNGEE, per germline. DNA for the CDR3: TGTGCCAGCAGCGTAAACGGGGACCGCAATCAGCCCCAGCATTTT. Its translation: CASSVNGDRNQPQHF.

The gene calls are TRBV4-1 and TRBJ2-1; 11 nucleotides match TRBD1. Germline values: CDR1 MGHRA, CDR2 YSYEKL. V lost 7 bases to trimming and J lost 7 bases; unmatched junction nucleotides: 9. This CDR3 contains 15 residues. The CDR3 region is CASTQDRGRLNEQFF. Here the CDR3 DNA reads TGCGCCAGCACTCAGGACAGGGGGCGTTTAAATGAGCAGTTCTTC.

This clone was counted a few times. The chain uses TRBV25-1 and TRBJ1-1; D is uncertain. This CDR3 is built from 12 residues. CDR1 is MGHDK, CDR2 SYGVNS, per germline. Trimming took 5 bases from V and 2 from J, leaving 6 bases between them. CDR3 nucleotides: TGTGCCAGCAGTTTACAAAACACTGAAGCTTTCTTT. Its protein is CASSLQNTEAFF.

In this sample, this clone turned up a few times. This rearrangement joins TRBV9 to TRBJ2-1, with 9 bases matching TRBD2. J was trimmed by 3 bases and V by 4 bases; bases with no gene match: 8. The CDR3 is 16 amino acids. Germline lookup yields CDR1 SGDLS and CDR2 YYNGEE. CDR3 DNA: TGTGCCAGCAGCTTGGAGGGACTAGCAGGCTACAATGAGCAGTTCTTC. Amino acid sequence: CASSLEGLAGYNEQFF.

This CDR3 reads CASSQDGLAGAELPPEQFF. The CDR3 nucleotides read TGCGCCAGCAGCCAAGACGGACTAGCGGGAGCCGAACTACCGCCTGAGCAGTTCTTC. The V call is TRBV4-3, the J call TRBJ2-1; 13 bases fit TRBD2. Germline V gene lookup returns CDR1 LGHNA and CDR2 YSLEER. The CDR3 loop spans 19 amino acids. Trimming cost V 0 bases and J 9 bases; bases outside gene matches: 14.

The V and J genes are TRBV28 and TRBJ2-5; TRBD2 might be the D (5 bases). V dropped 5 bases and J dropped 5 bases, with 15 bases sitting between them. This CDR3 spans 14 amino acids. Germline CDR1 is MDHEN and CDR2 is SYDVKM. CDR3 coding DNA: TGTGCCAGCAGTCAACGGGGTTTATTGGAGACCCAGTACTTC. It translates to CASSQRGLLETQYF. Looking up the rest from reference TRBV28 and TRBJ2-5 gives the full variable domain: DVKVTQSSRYLVKRTGEKVFLECVQDMDHENMFWYRQDPGLGLRLIYFSYDVKMKEKGDIPEGYSVSREKKERFSLILESASTNQTSMYLCASSQRGLLETQYFGPGTRLLVL.

This clone has only one observation. The chain uses TRBV6-6 and TRBJ1-1; 7 bases are shared with TRBD1. The germline CDR1 and CDR2 sequences are MNHNY and SVGAGI (reference sequence). V was pared by 7 bases and J by 7 bases, with 6 bases of the junction left unmatched. This CDR3 spans 12 amino acids. The DNA for the CDR3 is TGTGCCAGCACTCCAGGGGGTGGTGAAGCTTTCTTT. This encodes CASTPGGGEAFF.

CDR3 residues: CASSWRTAYGYTF. CDR3 in DNA: TGTGCCAGCAGCTGGCGTACAGCTTATGGCTACACCTTC. This rearrangement joins TRBV5-6 to TRBJ1-2; D is uncertain. Trimming removed 3 bases at V and 5 bases at J, with 11 bases between. Germline V gene data show CDR1 as SGHDT and CDR2 as YYEEEE. The CDR3 spans 13 residues. The entire variable domain, with the rest obtained from reference TRBV5-6 and TRBJ1-2, is as follows: DAGVTQSPTHLIKTRGQQVTLRCSPKSGHDTVSWYQQALGQGPQFIFQYYEEEERQRGNFPDRFSGHQFPNYSSELNVNALLLGDSALYLCASSWRTAYGYTFGSGTRLTVV.

The chain joins TRBV6-1 to TRBJ2-1, with 9 bases identical to TRBD2. Losses at the gene ends were 8 bases for V and 5 bases for J; bases not matched to a gene: 10. CDR3 length: 15 amino acids. In germline, CDR1 is MNHNS, CDR2 SASEGT. In DNA form, the CDR3 reads TGTGCCAGCTTTGATCTAGCGGGAATCCACAATGAGCAGTTCTTC. It yields the protein CASFDLAGIHNEQFF.

The chain joins TRBV9 to TRBJ2-6; unclear D gene. This CDR3 is built from 15 residues. CDR1 is SGDLS, CDR2 YYNGEE, per germline. Trimming took off 5 bases at V and 1 base at J, with 10 bases between the two ends. As DNA, the CDR3 is TGTGCCAGCAGGGGTATAGCATCTGGGGCCAACGTCCTGACTTTC. This encodes CASRGIASGANVLTF.